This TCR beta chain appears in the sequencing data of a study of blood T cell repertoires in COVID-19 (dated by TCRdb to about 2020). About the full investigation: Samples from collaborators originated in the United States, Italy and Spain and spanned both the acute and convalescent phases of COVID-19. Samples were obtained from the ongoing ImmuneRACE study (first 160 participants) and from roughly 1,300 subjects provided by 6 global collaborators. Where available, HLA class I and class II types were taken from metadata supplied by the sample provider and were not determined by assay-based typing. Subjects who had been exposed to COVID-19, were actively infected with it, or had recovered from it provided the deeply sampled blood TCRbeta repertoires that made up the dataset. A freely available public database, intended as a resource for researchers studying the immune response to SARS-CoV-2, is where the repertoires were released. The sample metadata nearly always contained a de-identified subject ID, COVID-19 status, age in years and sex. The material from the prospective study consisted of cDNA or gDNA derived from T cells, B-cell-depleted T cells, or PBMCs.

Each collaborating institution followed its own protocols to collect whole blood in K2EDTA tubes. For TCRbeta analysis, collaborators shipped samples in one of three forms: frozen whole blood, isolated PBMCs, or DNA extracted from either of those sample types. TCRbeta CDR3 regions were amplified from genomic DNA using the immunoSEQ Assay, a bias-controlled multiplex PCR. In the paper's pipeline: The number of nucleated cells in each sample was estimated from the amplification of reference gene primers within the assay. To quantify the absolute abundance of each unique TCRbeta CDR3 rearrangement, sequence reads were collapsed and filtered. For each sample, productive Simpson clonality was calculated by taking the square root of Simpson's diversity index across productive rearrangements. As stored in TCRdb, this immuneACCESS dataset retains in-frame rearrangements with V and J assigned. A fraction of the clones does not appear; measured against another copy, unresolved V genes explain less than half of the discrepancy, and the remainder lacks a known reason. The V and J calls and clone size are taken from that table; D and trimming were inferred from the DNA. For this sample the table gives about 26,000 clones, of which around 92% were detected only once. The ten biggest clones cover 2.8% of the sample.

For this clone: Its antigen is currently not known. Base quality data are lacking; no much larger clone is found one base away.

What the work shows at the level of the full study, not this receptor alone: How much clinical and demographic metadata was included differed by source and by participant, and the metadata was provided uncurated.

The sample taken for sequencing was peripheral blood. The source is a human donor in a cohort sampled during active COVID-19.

The CDR3 corresponds to CASSQDGAGGRYEQFF. DNA sequence: TGTGCCAGCAGCCAAGACGGTGCCGGGGGGCGGTATGAGCAGTTCTTC. The chain links TRBV3-1 (or the pseudogene TRBV3-2) with TRBJ2-1; matching of 7 bases hints at TRBD2 as the D gene. CDR3 length: 16 amino acids, cysteine to phenylalanine. Just CDR3 DNA is preserved here, 48 bases in frame from base 1. The germline V gene (reference sequence) specifies LGHDT as CDR1 and YNNKEL as CDR2. V and J are truncated by 0 bases and 8 bases respectively, leaving an intervening sequence of 17 bases.